The 26 T cell receptor beta chains reported below all come from one sample, sequenced in a study of Graves' ophthalmopathy and Graves' hyperthyroidism. As the template, RNA transcripts were used to amplify TCR beta CDR3 regions. The authors performed first-round RT-PCR with HTBI primers and then a second-round multiplex PCR. A single record per CDR3 protein comes from TCRdb applying MiXCR to the multiplex PCR reads. The profile shows around 1.1 million distinct CDR3 sequences, 35% to 45% of them singletons. The source material was peripheral blood or thyroid tissue (not recorded which). Receptor source: an adult man with Graves' hyperthyroidism.

This clonotype showed up just a few times. This chain connects TRBV7-8 to TRBJ1-2; no definite D call. Trimming removed 3 bases from V and 4 bases from J, with 15 bases in between. Germline V gene lookup returns CDR1 SGHVS and CDR2 FQNEAQ. The CDR3 sequence is 15 residues long. In DNA, the CDR3 is TGTGCCAGCAGCTTGGAGTACGGCAGGATCTATGGCTACACCTTC. Amino acids: CASSLEYGRIYGYTF.

This clonotype was seen only a few times. The chain has TRBV20-1 and TRBJ2-6; the match to TRBD1 covers 9 bases. V trimming: 6 bases; J trimming: 0 bases; junction bases outside the gene matches: 6. Looked up from germline, CDR1 is DFQATT and CDR2 is SNEGSKA (reference sequence). The CDR3 is made up of 16 amino acids. CDR3 DNA: TGCAGTGCCCGGGGACAGGGCCGCTCTGGGGCCAACGTCCTGACTTTC. Amino acids: CSARGQGRSGANVLTF.

The table lists this clonotype with a few counts. CDR3 loop: CASSFLAGALETQYF. DNA of the CDR3: TGTGCCAGCAGTTTCCTAGCGGGAGCTCTCGAGACCCAGTACTTC. The V call is TRBV7-2, the J call TRBJ2-5; 10 positions agree with TRBD2. CDR3 length: 15 amino acids. V lost 6 bases, J lost 5 bases, and 9 bases stayed unmatched. Per the germline V gene, CDR1 is SGHTA and CDR2 is FQGNSA.

This clonotype was seen a few times. The V call is TRBV10-3, the J call TRBJ1-3; D ambiguous. This CDR3 is built from 12 residues. Germline loops: CDR1 ENHRY, CDR2 SYGVKD. Trimming cost V 7 bases and J 4 bases, with 8 bases left between them. The CDR3 nucleotides are TGTGCCATCAAGCAGACCGGAAACACCATATATTTT. Its protein product is CAIKQTGNTIYF.

This chain joins TRBV7-3 and TRBJ1-5; the match to TRBD1 covers 11 bases. Germline assignment: CDR1 SGHTA and CDR2 FQGTGA. The CDR3 loop spans 17 amino acids. V shed 5 bases and J 5 bases; nucleotides not matched to a gene: 11. The CDR3 nucleotides read TGTGCCAGCAGCGCCTACGGGACAGGGGGTTGGCATCAGCCCCAGCATTTT. Its protein is CASSAYGTGGWHQPQHF.

Many counts were recorded for this clonotype. The V and J genes are TRBV29-1 and TRBJ2-2; unclear D gene. Per germline, CDR1 SQVTM and CDR2 ANQGSEA. CDR3 length: 15 residues. The V end was cut by 1 base, the J end by 4 bases, with 13 bases between. CDR3 loop: CSVEVLTPLTGELFF. CDR3 bases: TGCAGCGTTGAAGTTTTGACCCCACTCACCGGGGAGCTGTTTTTT.

On this clonotype: At one end, the junction sequence differs from germline, possibly due to a read error. CDR3 DNA: TGTGCCGGCAGCCCGGGACCGACTGCGACCTACGAGCAGTACTTC. It specifies CAGSPGPTATYEQYF. The genes are TRBV12-3 or TRBV12-4 and TRBJ2-7; the D call may be TRBD1 or TRBD2 (5 bases each). The CDR3 has 15 residues.

This clonotype was seen only a few times. V is TRBV5-1 and J is TRBJ2-7, with D possibly being TRBD1 or TRBD2 (5 bases each). The CDR3 runs to 14 residues. Germline V CDR1 and CDR2: SGHRS, YFSETQ. Between the trimmed V and J ends, which lost 5 bases and 6 bases, there was a span of 18 bases. The CDR3 region has the DNA TGCGCCAGCAGACCCAACACGGGGACCACCGAGCAGTACTTC. It translates to CASRPNTGTTEQYF.

This clonotype was seen a single time. Given the absence of the conserved phenylalanine or tryptophan at the CDR3 end, a read error is likely. J is TRBJ2-5 and V is TRBV29-1, with unresolved D. The CDR3 runs 11 residues. Between the trimmed V and J ends, which lost 4 bases and 5 bases, there was a span of 8 bases. Germline V lookup: CDR1 SQVTM, CDR2 ANQGSEA. This CDR3 is CSVVGGETQYL. CDR3 DNA sequence: TGCAGCGTTGTGGGTGGGGAGACCCAGTACCTC.

The chain joins TRBV29-1 to TRBJ1-1; 9 bases fit TRBD1. Germline V CDR1 and CDR2: SQVTM, ANQGSEA. This CDR3 comprises 16 residues. Trimming took 1 base from V and 0 from J; bases not matched to a gene: 6. The CDR3: CSVEGRTGVMNTEAFF. The DNA of the CDR3 is TGCAGCGTTGAAGGGAGGACAGGGGTCATGAACACTGAAGCTTTCTTT. The full variable domain, with the rest looked up from reference TRBV29-1 and TRBJ1-1, is SAVISQKPSRDICQRGTSLTIQCQVDSQVTMMFWYRQQPGQSLTLIATANQGSEATYESGFVIDKFPISRPNLTFSTLTVSNMSPEDSSIYLCSVEGRTGVMNTEAFFGQGTRLTVV.

This clonotype showed up many times. The chain is built from TRBV7-8 and TRBJ2-5; D not certain. The germline V and J ends were trimmed by 5 bases and 3 bases, with 13 bases remaining between them. The CDR3 is 14 residues long. Germline V gene lookup returns CDR1 SGHVS and CDR2 FQNEAQ. The CDR3 loop reads CASSRTQREETQYF. The CDR3 nucleotides are TGTGCCAGCAGCCGGACGCAGCGAGAAGAGACCCAGTACTTC.

This clonotype was detected only a few times. The chain links TRBV12-3 or TRBV12-4 to TRBJ2-7, with 9 bases that match TRBD1. This CDR3 comprises 15 residues. V shed 6 bases and J 4 bases; nucleotides not matched to a gene: 10. The CDR3 protein is CASSITGTGIYEQYF. The CDR3 DNA reads as TGTGCCAGCAGCATCACCGGGACAGGGATATACGAGCAGTACTTC.

This clonotype was seen many times. The J gene is TRBJ2-2, the V gene TRBV19; possibly TRBD1 for D (5 bases). Germline assignment: CDR1 LNHDA and CDR2 SQIVND (reference sequence). This CDR3 region has 14 residues. V gave up 8 bases and J gave up 3 bases, with 13 bases separating them. For the CDR3, the DNA is TGTGCCAGTCGCCCCCCAGGGTACACCGGGGAGCTGTTTTTT. Its translation: CASRPPGYTGELFF.

This clonotype came up a few times. V and J are TRBV20-1 and TRBJ2-7, with D perhaps TRBD2 (6 bases). With 0 bases removed from V and 1 base from J, the gap between germline ends came to 10 bases. The CDR3 consists of 14 residues. Germline V CDR1 and CDR2: DFQATT, SNEGSKA (reference sequence). In nucleotides, the CDR3 is TGCAGTGCTAGAGATACAGGACTATCCTACGAGCAGTACTTC. It specifies CSARDTGLSYEQYF.

V usage is TRBV19 and J usage is TRBJ1-2; no reliable D call. The CDR3 extends over 13 amino acids. Trimming removed 1 base from V and 5 bases from J, with 8 bases in between. Germline assignment: CDR1 LNHDA and CDR2 SQIVND (reference sequence). CDR3 protein: CASSIARRYGYTF. Written as DNA, the CDR3 is TGTGCCAGTAGTATAGCCAGAAGATATGGCTACACCTTC.

This clonotype was found once. This chain uses TRBV10-1 with TRBJ2-7; D is possibly TRBD1 (5 bases). The germline CDR1 and CDR2 sequences are WNHNN and SYGVQD (reference sequence). The CDR3 sequence is 15 residues long. V was cut by 2 bases and J by 3 bases, with 14 bases left in between. The CDR3 DNA sequence: TGCGCCAGCAGTGAGCAATCGACAGTTTTCTACGAGCAGTACTTC. Amino acid sequence: CASSEQSTVFYEQYF.

This clonotype was found many times. V gene TRBV19 combines with J gene TRBJ1-2; possible D gene TRBD1, 5 bases. Trimming pared 8 bases from V and 7 bases from J, leaving 14 bases between. The germline V gene encodes CDR1 LNHDA and CDR2 SQIVND (reference sequence). This CDR3 is built from 12 residues. In DNA form, the CDR3 reads TGTGCCAGTGTCGGGACCGTCGGTGGCTACACCTTC. This encodes CASVGTVGGYTF.

This clonotype was recorded at least ten times. The chain combines TRBV6-6 with TRBJ1-5, with TRBD1 as a possible D gene (6 bases). Trimming stripped 0 bases from V and 7 bases from J, with 13 bases between. Germline V gene data show CDR1 as MNHNY and CDR2 as SVGAGI (reference sequence). The CDR3 is 15 residues long. CDR3 protein: CASSYSEQGLQPQHF. DNA of the CDR3: TGTGCCAGCAGTTACTCCGAACAGGGTCTACAGCCCCAGCATTTT.

J is TRBJ2-7 and V is TRBV10-3, with 7 bases that match TRBD1. The CDR3 runs 17 residues. Losses at the gene ends were 0 bases for V and 2 bases for J; bases not matched to a gene: 10. The germline V gene has CDR1 ENHRY and CDR2 SYGVKD. The CDR3 is CAISESRGDSRTYEQYF. CDR3 in DNA: TGTGCCATCAGTGAGTCGAGAGGGGACAGTCGAACCTACGAGCAGTACTTC.

This clonotype was detected many times. This sequence joins TRBV12-3 or TRBV12-4 and TRBJ2-5; 7 nucleotides line up with TRBD1. The CDR3 is 14 amino acids. Unmatched junction bases numbered 8, after V lost 5 bases and J lost 5 bases. CDR3 amino acids: CASSPLGGAETQYF. The CDR3 DNA reads TGTGCCAGCAGTCCGTTAGGGGGCGCGGAGACCCAGTACTTC.

This clonotype was counted many times. This chain joins TRBV7-8 and TRBJ2-7, with D hard to call. The CDR3 is 12 residues long. Germline V gene sequence: CDR1 SGHVS, CDR2 FQNEAQ. V lost 4 bases to trimming and J lost 3 bases, with 7 bases between them. The CDR3 spells CASSSLDYEQYF. In DNA, the CDR3 is TGTGCCAGCAGCTCCCTAGACTACGAGCAGTACTTC.

The rearrangement links TRBV5-5 to TRBJ1-5; D possibly corresponds to TRBD1 (5 bases). The V end was cut by 1 base, the J end by 0 bases, with 8 bases between. Germline CDR1 SGHKS, CDR2 YYEKEE (reference sequence). This CDR3 contains 15 residues. The CDR3 nucleotides read TGTGCCAGCAGCTTGCTTGACAGTAGCAATCAGCCCCAGCATTTT. It translates to CASSLLDSSNQPQHF.

In its sample, this clonotype was seen a few times. The CDR3 nucleotides are TGTGCCAGCAGGCCGTACCGGGACGGAGCCTACGAGCAGTACTTC. Amino acid sequence: CASRPYRDGAYEQYF. V usage is TRBV6-5 and J usage is TRBJ2-7; D tentatively reads TRBD1 or TRBD2 (5 bases each). Deletions cut 6 bases from V and 2 bases from J, with 17 bases between. Per the germline V gene, CDR1 is MNHEY and CDR2 is SVGAGI. The CDR3 contains 15 residues.

This clonotype was detected many times. The chain is built from TRBV7-3 and TRBJ2-7, with no clear D. Germline V gene data show CDR1 as SGHTA and CDR2 as FQGTGA. V gave up 1 base and J gave up 0 bases, with 7 bases separating them. The CDR3 is made up of 14 amino acids. The CDR3 nucleotides read TGTGCCAGCAGCTTAAGTGGGAACTCCTACGAGCAGTACTTC. Its translation is CASSLSGNSYEQYF.

This clonotype appeared once. A read error may explain this, as a much larger clone is one base away. The V call is TRBV7-2, the J call TRBJ1-5, with 11 bases lining up with TRBD1. Germline V gene lookup returns CDR1 SGHTA and CDR2 FQGNSA. The CDR3 extends over 17 amino acids. The DNA of the CDR3 is TGTGCCAGTAGTGACGGACAGGGGGCTATAGGCAATCAGCCCCATCATTTT. Its protein product is CASSDGQGAIGNQPHHF. Based on the CDR3 plus reference TRBV7-2 and TRBJ1-5, the full variable domain is GAGVSQSPSNKVTEKGKDVELRCDPISGHTALYWYRQSLGQGLEFLIYFQGNSAPDKSGLPSDRFSAERTGGSVSTLTIQRTQQEDSAVYLCASSDGQGAIGNQPHHFGDGTRLSIL.

Only a few counts were recorded for this clonotype. This rearrangement joins TRBV30 to TRBJ2-2; D gene ambiguous. CDR1 and CDR2 from the germline V gene are GTSNPN and SVGIG (reference sequence). V lost 5 bases, J lost 7 bases, and 8 bases lay in between. The CDR3 runs 11 residues. CDR3 residues: CAWVSVGELFF. CDR3 DNA: TGTGCCTGGGTTTCTGTCGGGGAGCTGTTTTTT.